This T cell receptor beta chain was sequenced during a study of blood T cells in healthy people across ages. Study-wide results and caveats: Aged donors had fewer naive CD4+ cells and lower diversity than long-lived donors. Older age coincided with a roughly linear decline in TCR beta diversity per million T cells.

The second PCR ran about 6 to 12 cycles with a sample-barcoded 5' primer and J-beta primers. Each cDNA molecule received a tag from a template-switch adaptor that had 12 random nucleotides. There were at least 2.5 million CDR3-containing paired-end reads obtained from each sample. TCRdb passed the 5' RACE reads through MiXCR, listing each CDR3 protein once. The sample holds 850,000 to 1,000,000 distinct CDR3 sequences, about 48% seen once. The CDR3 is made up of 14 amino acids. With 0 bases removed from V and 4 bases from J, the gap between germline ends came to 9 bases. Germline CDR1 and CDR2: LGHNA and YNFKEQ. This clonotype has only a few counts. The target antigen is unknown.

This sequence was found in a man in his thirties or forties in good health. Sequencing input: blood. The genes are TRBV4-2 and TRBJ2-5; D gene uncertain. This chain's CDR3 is CASSQDQSGETQYF. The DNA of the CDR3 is TGTGCCAGCAGCCAAGATCAATCGGGAGAGACCCAGTACTTC.